The 18 T cell receptor beta chains listed next were all sequenced from one sample in a study of T-cell reconstitution after alpha-beta-depleted transplantation in children. This sample's TCRbeta library carried unique molecular identifier barcodes. TCRdb called the PCR reads again in MiXCR, with one record for every CDR3 protein. Counted here are 150,000 to 200,000 distinct CDR3 sequences, roughly 6% occurring once; the ten biggest clones make up just over 4.5%. Material: PBMCs, obtained before TCRalphabeta/CD19-depleted stem cell transplant. The receptors derive from a girl under three years old with combined immunodeficiency, due to receive a stem cell transplant.

This clonotype was picked up many times. The CDR3, as DNA: TGTGCCAGCAGCTTCCTTCCAGCGGGAGCTGGAGAGCAGTACTTC. Protein product: CASSFLPAGAGEQYF. The chain joins TRBV7-9 to TRBJ2-7; TRBD2 aligns across 8 bases. The CDR3 has 15 residues. Germline V lookup: CDR1 SEHNR, CDR2 FQNEAQ (reference sequence). V gave up 3 bases and J gave up 7 bases; unmatched junction bases: 11. Drawing the rest from reference TRBV7-9 and TRBJ2-7, the complete variable domain is DTGVSQNPRHKITKRGQNVTFRCDPISEHNRLYWYRQTLGQGPEFLTYFQNEAQLEKSRLLSDRFSAERPKGSFSTLEIQRTEQGDSAMYLCASSFLPAGAGEQYFGPGTRLTVT.

The table lists this clonotype with a few counts. The rearrangement links TRBV3-1 to TRBJ2-1; D unclear. Germline CDR1 LGHDT, CDR2 YNNKEL (reference sequence). This CDR3 comprises 15 residues. Trimming stripped 0 bases from V and 0 bases from J, with 6 bases between. For the CDR3, the DNA is TGTGCCAGCAGCCAAGAGGATCGCTCCTACAATGAGCAGTTCTTC. It translates to CASSQEDRSYNEQFF.

This clonotype came up many times. The J gene is TRBJ2-7, the V gene TRBV20-1, with TRBD2 matching 9 bases. The germline CDR1 and CDR2 sequences are DFQATT and SNEGSKA (reference sequence). This CDR3 is built from 17 residues. Losses at the gene ends were 0 bases for V and 5 bases for J; bases not matched to a gene: 14. For the CDR3, the DNA is TGCAGTGCTAGAGATTTTTGGTTGGGGACTAGCTTTAACGAGCAGTACTTC. Translated, it gives CSARDFWLGTSFNEQYF.

On this clonotype: A clone one base away is much larger, so this may be a read error. The conserved closing phenylalanine or tryptophan is absent in this CDR3, likely reflecting a read error. The rearrangement links TRBV12-3 or TRBV12-4 to TRBJ1-3; tentative D call: TRBD1 (5 bases). This CDR3 spans 13 amino acids. The V gene lost 5 bases and the J gene lost 4 bases, with 9 bases spanning the gap. DNA for the CDR3: TGTGCCAGCAGTAGGGGTTCGGGAAACACCATATATGTT. It translates to CASSRGSGNTIYV.

This clonotype was seen many times. The rearrangement uses TRBV4-3 and TRBJ2-3, with D uncertain. The CDR3 extends over 16 amino acids. Germline-derived CDR1 and CDR2 are LGHNA and YSLEER. V lost 0 bases and J 4 bases, leaving 14 bases between the germline ends. The CDR3 here is CASSQDSGGIADTQYF. The DNA for the CDR3 is TGCGCCAGCAGCCAAGATTCCGGTGGTATCGCAGATACGCAGTATTTT.

This chain connects TRBV6-5 to TRBJ1-6; no clear D gene. V lost 0 bases and J 10 bases, leaving 7 bases between the germline ends. The germline V gene has CDR1 MNHEY and CDR2 SVGAGI. The CDR3 has 13 residues. Written as DNA, the CDR3 is TGTGCCAGCAGTTACTCCCTCAGGTCACCCCTCCACTTT. Amino acids: CASSYSLRSPLHF.

This clonotype was detected many times. This chain joins TRBV24-1 and TRBJ2-3, with D uncertain. Germline V gene data show CDR1 as KGHDR and CDR2 as SFDVKD. The length of the CDR3 is 13 residues. The germline V and J ends were trimmed by 4 bases and 0 bases, with 4 bases remaining between them. The CDR3 nucleotides are TGTGCCACCAGTGAGGGAAGCACAGATACGCAGTATTTT. Protein sequence: CATSEGSTDTQYF.

The sample holds many counts of this clonotype. The V call is TRBV6-5, the J call TRBJ1-5; maybe TRBD1 (5 bases). Trimming stripped 2 bases from V and 7 bases from J, with 12 bases between. Germline V gives CDR1 MNHEY, CDR2 SVGAGI. The CDR3 is made up of 14 amino acids. CDR3 region: CASSYGQGGQPQHF. The CDR3 DNA sequence: TGTGCCAGCAGTTACGGCCAGGGCGGACAGCCCCAGCATTTT.

This clonotype was seen at least ten times. This sequence joins TRBV7-6 and TRBJ1-1; 8 nucleotides agree with TRBD1. This CDR3 region has 16 residues. V lost 6 bases, J lost 0 bases, and 9 bases stayed unmatched. In germline, CDR1 is SGHVS, CDR2 FNYEAQ. Here the CDR3 reads CASSKQGGGMNTEAFF. The CDR3 coding sequence is TGTGCCAGCAGTAAACAGGGGGGAGGGATGAACACTGAAGCTTTCTTT.

In this sample, this clonotype turned up many times. The chain recombines TRBV7-9 with TRBJ2-7; D is ambiguous. From germline, CDR1 is SEHNR and CDR2 FQNEAQ (reference sequence). The V end was cut by 2 bases, the J end by 3 bases, with 8 bases between. The CDR3 contains 13 residues. The CDR3 DNA follows: TGTGCCAGCAGCTTATCTAGGTACTACGAGCAGTACTTC. This encodes CASSLSRYYEQYF.

This clonotype showed up just a few times. The chain has TRBV7-3 and TRBJ1-2; possible D gene TRBD1, 5 bases. The CDR3 contains 13 residues. V gave up 5 bases and J gave up 4 bases, with 11 bases separating them. Germline CDR1 SGHTA, CDR2 FQGTGA. CDR3 DNA: TGTGCCAGCAGCCCCGACAGCGGCTATGGCTACACCTTC. As protein: CASSPDSGYGYTF. Supplemented by reference TRBV7-3 and TRBJ1-2, the full variable domain reads GAGVSQTPSNKVTEKGKYVELRCDPISGHTALYWYRQSLGQGPEFLIYFQGTGAADDSGLPNDRFFAVRPEGSVSTLKIQRTERGDSAVYLCASSPDSGYGYTFGSGTRLTVV.

This clonotype appeared many times. V and J are TRBV6-4 and TRBJ2-7; TRBD2 matches at 10 bases. From germline, CDR1 is MRHNA and CDR2 SNTAGT. The CDR3 spans 20 residues. Trimming took 0 bases from V and 1 from J; bases not matched to a gene: 15. The CDR3 spells CASSDSRYGATSGVSYEQYF. The CDR3 nucleotides are TGTGCCAGCAGTGACTCGAGGTATGGGGCCACTAGCGGGGTATCCTACGAGCAGTACTTC.

This clonotype was counted at least ten times. This chain joins TRBV29-1 and TRBJ2-7; 12 positions agree with TRBD1. V trimming: 6 bases; J trimming: 2 bases; junction bases outside the gene matches: 5. The V gene's germline CDR1 is SQVTM and CDR2 ANQGSEA. The CDR3 is 14 residues long. In DNA, the CDR3 is TGCAGCGTAGGGGGGACAGGGGGCCCCTACGAGCAGTACTTC. This translates into CSVGGTGGPYEQYF.

This clonotype has ten or more counts. The chain is built from TRBV5-5 and TRBJ2-1; TRBD2 matches 7 bases. The V gene's germline CDR1 is SGHKS and CDR2 YYEKEE (reference sequence). The CDR3 runs 15 residues. Unmatched junction bases numbered 14, after V lost 7 bases and J lost 7 bases. The CDR3 reads CASSKAGLAPNEQFF. DNA for the CDR3: TGTGCCAGCTCAAAAGCGGGACTGGCACCTAATGAGCAGTTCTTC.

This clonotype was observed many times. The rearrangement links TRBV24-1 to TRBJ2-7, with a weak D call TRBD1 (6 bases). This CDR3 is 16 amino acids long. V was pared by 4 bases and J by 3 bases, with 18 bases between. Per germline, CDR1 KGHDR and CDR2 SFDVKD. CDR3: CATSEPTGTKIYEQYF. The DNA for the CDR3 is TGTGCCACCAGTGAACCTACCGGGACAAAAATCTACGAGCAGTACTTC.

This clonotype was detected many times. The chain joins TRBV12-3 or TRBV12-4 to TRBJ1-5; D is possibly TRBD1 (6 bases). V lost 5 bases, J lost 5 bases, and 16 bases lay in between. The CDR3 extends over 15 amino acids. CDR3 protein: CASSPTGFRDQPQHF. The CDR3 DNA reads TGTGCCAGCAGTCCTACAGGGTTTCGGGATCAGCCCCAGCATTTT.

This clonotype was observed at least ten times. V usage is TRBV20-1 and J usage is TRBJ2-7; D is ambiguous. Per the germline V gene, CDR1 is DFQATT and CDR2 is SNEGSKA (reference sequence). The germline V and J ends were trimmed by 0 bases and 2 bases, with 11 bases remaining between them. The CDR3 covers 14 residues. The CDR3 DNA follows: TGCAGTGCTAGAGAGGATAGGGATGCCTACGAGCAGTACTTC. Protein: CSAREDRDAYEQYF.

The chain carries TRBV2 and TRBJ2-5; 9 positions match TRBD2. Germline loops: CDR1 SNHLY, CDR2 FYNNEI. The CDR3 covers 16 residues. V lost 7 bases and J lost 1; bases outside the gene matches: 10. CDR3 sequence reads: CASNRGGGAPQETQYF. The CDR3 DNA sequence: TGTGCCAGCAACCGCGGGGGGGGTGCCCCCCAAGAGACCCAGTACTTC.